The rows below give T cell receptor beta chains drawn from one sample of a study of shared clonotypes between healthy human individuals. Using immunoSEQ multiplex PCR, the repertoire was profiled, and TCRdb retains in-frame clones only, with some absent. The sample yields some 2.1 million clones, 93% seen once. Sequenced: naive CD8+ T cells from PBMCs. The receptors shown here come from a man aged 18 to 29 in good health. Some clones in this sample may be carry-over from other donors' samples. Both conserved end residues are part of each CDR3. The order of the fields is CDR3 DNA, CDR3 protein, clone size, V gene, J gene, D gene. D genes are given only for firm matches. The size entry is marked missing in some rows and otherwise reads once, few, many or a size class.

CDR3 DNA: TGTGCCAGCAGTCTAGTGGGTTCCTACGAGCAGTACTTC
CDR3 protein: CASSLVGSYEQYF
clone size: -
V gene: TRBV28
J gene: TRBJ2-7
D gene: -

CDR3 DNA: TGTGCCAGCAGTGAATTTTACGGAAACTCTGGAAACACCATATATTTT
CDR3 protein: CASSEFYGNSGNTIYF
clone size: -
V gene: TRBV6-1
J gene: TRBJ1-3
D gene: -

CDR3 DNA: TGTGCCAGCAGTGAACTAGGGGGGAGCAGAGGGAACAATGAGCAGTTCTTC
CDR3 protein: CASSELGGSRGNNEQFF
clone size: -
V gene: TRBV6-1
J gene: TRBJ2-1
D gene: -

CDR3 DNA: TGTGCCAGTAGTAGATTGTTACCCCGTTGGACCGGGGAGCTGTTTTTT
CDR3 protein: CASSRLLPRWTGELFF
clone size: once
V gene: TRBV19
J gene: TRBJ2-2
D gene: -

CDR3 DNA: TGTGCCAGCAGCTTGGGAAGGCGGGGGGAGCTGTTTTTT
CDR3 protein: CASSLGRRGELFF
clone size: -
V gene: TRBV11-3
J gene: TRBJ2-2
D gene: -

CDR3 DNA: TGTGCCATCAGGGAGAGAGATGAGCAGTTCTTC
CDR3 protein: CAIRERDEQFF
clone size: -
V gene: TRBV10-3
J gene: TRBJ2-1
D gene: -

CDR3 DNA: TGTGCCAGTAGTATAGGACGCAGAGGCGAGCAGTACTTC
CDR3 protein: CASSIGRRGEQYF
clone size: -
V gene: TRBV19
J gene: TRBJ2-7
D gene: -

CDR3 DNA: TGTGCCAGCAGCGTAGGGCGAGGGAGTATGTACAATGAGCAGTTCTTC
CDR3 protein: CASSVGRGSMYNEQFF
clone size: -
V gene: TRBV9
J gene: TRBJ2-1
D gene: -

CDR3 DNA: TGTGCCTGGAGAACGGGTATGAACACTGAAGCTTTCTTT
CDR3 protein: CAWRTGMNTEAFF
clone size: -
V gene: TRBV30
J gene: TRBJ1-1
D gene: -

CDR3 DNA: TGTGCCAGCAGCACCCGGTTGCGCTCCTACAATGAGCAGTTCTTC
CDR3 protein: CASSTRLRSYNEQFF
clone size: -
V gene: TRBV28
J gene: TRBJ2-1
D gene: -

CDR3 DNA: TGTGCCAGCAGCTACGGGGCCTGGCAGTACTTC
CDR3 protein: CASSYGAWQYF
clone size: -
V gene: TRBV7-9
J gene: TRBJ2-4
D gene: -

CDR3 DNA: TGCGCCAGCAGCTCAACCAGCGGGGGGAACACCGGGGAGCTGTTTTTT
CDR3 protein: CASSSTSGGNTGELFF
clone size: -
V gene: TRBV5-1
J gene: TRBJ2-2
D gene: TRBD2

CDR3 DNA: TGCAGCGTTCTCCCTTTACCTGAAGCTTTCTTT
CDR3 protein: CSVLPLPEAFF
clone size: -
V gene: TRBV29-1
J gene: TRBJ1-1
D gene: -

CDR3 DNA: TGTGCCAGCAAACAGGGGTCGAACGAGCAGTACTTC
CDR3 protein: CASKQGSNEQYF
clone size: -
V gene: TRBV19
J gene: TRBJ2-7
D gene: TRBD1

CDR3 DNA: TGTGCCAGCAGCCTACAGGGACAGGGAGTTTCAGAGACCCAGTACTTC
CDR3 protein: CASSLQGQGVSETQYF
clone size: once
V gene: TRBV7-9
J gene: TRBJ2-5
D gene: TRBD1

CDR3 DNA: TGTGCTAGTGGTCTTGGATTGGACGAGCAGTACTTC
CDR3 protein: CASGLGLDEQYF
clone size: -
V gene: TRBV12-5
J gene: TRBJ2-7
D gene: -

CDR3 DNA: TGTGCCAGCAGTGAAGGAGTGGATACGCAGTATTTT
CDR3 protein: CASSEGVDTQYF
clone size: -
V gene: TRBV2
J gene: TRBJ2-3
D gene: -

CDR3 DNA: TGTGCCAGCAGCGCCGGGACTAGCGGGGAGCAGTACTTC
CDR3 protein: CASSAGTSGEQYF
clone size: -
V gene: TRBV9
J gene: TRBJ2-5
D gene: TRBD2

CDR3 DNA: TGTGCCAGCAGCTTGAGAACTGGTGAGCAGTTCTTC
CDR3 protein: CASSLRTGEQFF
clone size: -
V gene: TRBV7-8
J gene: TRBJ2-1
D gene: -

CDR3 DNA: TGCGCCAGCAGCCACCGACAGGGAACCAGCGGCTACACCTTC
CDR3 protein: CASSHRQGTSGYTF
clone size: -
V gene: TRBV4-1
J gene: TRBJ1-2
D gene: TRBD1

CDR3 DNA: TGCGCCAGCAGCCAAGTCCTCGGGGGCCTTAGGGATACGCAGTATTTT
CDR3 protein: CASSQVLGGLRDTQYF
clone size: -
V gene: TRBV4-3
J gene: TRBJ2-3
D gene: -

CDR3 DNA: TGTGCCAGCAGTCCCCCGGGCCCACAATACCCTTACGAGCAGTACTTC
CDR3 protein: CASSPPGPQYPYEQYF
clone size: -
V gene: TRBV27
J gene: TRBJ2-7
D gene: -

CDR3 DNA: TGTGCCAGCAGGCTGGGACTAGCGGGAGTGACAGATACGCAGTATTTT
CDR3 protein: CASRLGLAGVTDTQYF
clone size: -
V gene: TRBV5-6
J gene: TRBJ2-3
D gene: TRBD2

CDR3 DNA: TGTGCCAGCAGTTACTCGGCTGGGGCTGAAGCTTTCTTT
CDR3 protein: CASSYSAGAEAFF
clone size: -
V gene: TRBV6-5
J gene: TRBJ1-1
D gene: -

CDR3 DNA: TGTGCCAGCAGCAGGACTGTGAACACTGAAGCTTTCTTT
CDR3 protein: CASSRTVNTEAFF
clone size: -
V gene: TRBV25-1
J gene: TRBJ1-1
D gene: -

CDR3 DNA: TGCGCCAGCAGCCAAGATGCTTCGACAATGGTCGGGGAGCTGTTTTTT
CDR3 protein: CASSQDASTMVGELFF
clone size: -
V gene: TRBV4-1
J gene: TRBJ2-2
D gene: -

CDR3 DNA: TGCGCCAGCAGCCAAGGACTAGCGGGAGGCCTCTCCTACGAGCAGTACTTC
CDR3 protein: CASSQGLAGGLSYEQYF
clone size: -
V gene: TRBV4-3
J gene: TRBJ2-7
D gene: TRBD2

CDR3 DNA: TGTGCCAGCAGCTTAATTCCTGCCGGGGAGCTGTTTTTT
CDR3 protein: CASSLIPAGELFF
clone size: -
V gene: TRBV7-3
J gene: TRBJ2-2
D gene: -

CDR3 DNA: TGTGCCAGCAGCCTAACCGGGCCCTCCTACCAAGAGACCCAGTACTTC
CDR3 protein: CASSLTGPSYQETQYF
clone size: -
V gene: TRBV7-9
J gene: TRBJ2-5
D gene: -

CDR3 DNA: TGTGCCAGCAGTCCCTGGACAGGGGGAAGTTTTTTAGGCTACACCTTC
CDR3 protein: CASSPWTGGSFLGYTF
clone size: -
V gene: TRBV28
J gene: TRBJ1-2
D gene: TRBD1

CDR3 DNA: TGTGCCAGCAGCCGGGACAGCAATCAGCCCCAGCATTTT
CDR3 protein: CASSRDSNQPQHF
clone size: few
V gene: TRBV7-9
J gene: TRBJ1-5
D gene: -

CDR3 DNA: TGCGCCAGCAGCTTACCAGCTTCCTACGAGCAGTACTTC
CDR3 protein: CASSLPASYEQYF
clone size: -
V gene: TRBV5-1
J gene: TRBJ2-7
D gene: -

CDR3 DNA: TGCGCCAGCAGCCTTACAGGCGGGGAGCTGTTTTTT
CDR3 protein: CASSLTGGELFF
clone size: -
V gene: TRBV4-1
J gene: TRBJ2-2
D gene: -

CDR3 DNA: TGTGCCAGCAGTTTTCAGGGGGCTGGGTACAATGAGCAGTTCTTC
CDR3 protein: CASSFQGAGYNEQFF
clone size: -
V gene: TRBV28
J gene: TRBJ2-1
D gene: TRBD1

CDR3 DNA: TGTGCCAGCAGTTACCTTTCAGGGTCCTCCTACGAGCAGTACTTC
CDR3 protein: CASSYLSGSSYEQYF
clone size: -
V gene: TRBV6-5
J gene: TRBJ2-7
D gene: -